This TCR beta chain appears in the sequencing data of a study of cytomegalovirus exposure and HLA in healthy donors. The study, taken as a whole, reports: Across donors, presence/absence analyses took sequencing depth to be roughly uniform.

This CDR3 spans 17 amino acids. The V gene end was trimmed by 1 base and the J gene end by 3 bases; junction bases not matched to a gene: 8. Germline-derived CDR1 and CDR2 are LGHNA and YSLEER. A note on this clone: Its antigen is not known.

PCR primers comprised 60 Vbeta and 13 Jbeta primers. Here immunoSEQ multiplex PCR was the method, and the copy in TCRdb shows in-frame clones only, minus some. The profile shows approximately 170,000 clones, roughly 83% of them singletons. The rearrangement uses TRBV4-3 and TRBJ2-2; 7 nucleotides line up with TRBD1. This clonotype originated in a boy aged 2 to 10 in good health and CMV-seronegative. The material sequenced was PBMCs. CDR3 protein: CASSQGTGARDTGELFF. The CDR3 coding sequence is TGCGCCAGCAGCCAAGGTACAGGGGCCCGTGACACCGGGGAGCTGTTTTTT.